Each of the 9 T cell receptor beta chains below was sequenced from the same sample in a study of T cells in Graves' hyperthyroidism and ophthalmopathy. TCR beta CDR3 sequences were amplified from RNA transcripts. The study used the HTBI primer set for a first-round RT-PCR of the TCR CDR3. TCRdb recomputed calls from the multiplex PCR reads with MiXCR, one row per CDR3 protein. The data contain 350,000 or so distinct CDR3 sequences, roughly 18% of them singletons. Sample: blood. The receptors derive from a woman aged 45-59 years with Graves' hyperthyroidism.

This clonotype was seen a handful of times. The chain joins TRBV4-1 to TRBJ1-1; TRBD1 is a possible D gene (6 bases). The CDR3 is 13 residues long. Germline CDR1 MGHRA, CDR2 YSYEKL. The V end was cut by 5 bases, the J end by 6 bases, with 13 bases between. The CDR3 region has the DNA TGCGCCAGCAGCTTACAGGGCCGCTCTGAAGCTTTCTTT. Amino acid sequence: CASSLQGRSEAFF.

The chain joins TRBV5-1 to TRBJ2-1; 7 nucleotides align to TRBD1. CDR1 and CDR2 (germline): SGHRS, YFSETQ. This CDR3 comprises 14 residues. The V gene end was trimmed by 7 bases and the J gene end by 6 bases; junction bases not matched to a gene: 10. The CDR3 loop is CASRGTVPGNEQFF. The CDR3 DNA sequence: TGCGCCAGCCGAGGGACAGTTCCAGGCAATGAGCAGTTCTTC. The variable domain in full, with the rest retrieved from reference TRBV5-1 and TRBJ2-1, is KAGVTQTPRYLIKTRGQQVTLSCSPISGHRSVSWYQQTPGQGLQFLFEYFSETQRNKGNFPGRFSGRQFSNSRSEMNVSTLELGDSALYLCASRGTVPGNEQFFGPGTRLTVL.

This clonotype occurred many times. The chain joins TRBV28 to TRBJ2-3; D uncertain. The CDR3 runs 13 residues. Trimming removed 3 bases from V and 2 bases from J, with 6 bases in between. Germline CDR1 reads MDHEN; CDR2 reads SYDVKM. The CDR3, as DNA: TGTGCCAGCAGTTTGAAGTACACAGATACGCAGTATTTT. Its translation is CASSLKYTDTQYF.

This clonotype came up many times. The chain recombines TRBV6-6 with TRBJ1-5; D is possibly TRBD1 (6 bases). The CDR3 contains 14 residues. Trimming pared 0 bases from V and 7 bases from J, leaving 10 bases between. Germline V gives CDR1 MNHNY, CDR2 SVGAGI (reference sequence). CDR3 nucleotides: TGTGCCAGCAGTTACTCGAGGGGGAGGCAGCCCCAGCATTTT. Residues: CASSYSRGRQPQHF.

The CDR3 spells CASREPGQGVEQYF. The CDR3 DNA reads as TGTGCCAGCAGGGAACCGGGACAGGGAGTCGAGCAGTACTTC. The chain couples TRBV28 to TRBJ2-7; 9 nucleotides align to TRBD1. CDR1 is MDHEN, CDR2 SYDVKM, per germline. CDR3 length: 14 amino acids. With V trimmed by 6 bases and J by 6 bases, 9 bases remained unmatched.

This clonotype was recorded a few times. V and J are TRBV7-8 and TRBJ1-1; 7 bases align to TRBD1. Germline V gene data show CDR1 as SGHVS and CDR2 as FQNEAQ. This CDR3 contains 15 residues. J lost 0 bases, V lost 5 bases, and 6 bases had no gene match. CDR3 loop: CASSQSTGMNTEAFF. For the CDR3, the DNA is TGTGCCAGCAGCCAATCGACAGGGATGAACACTGAAGCTTTCTTT.

The V call is TRBV5-8, the J call TRBJ1-5; D ambiguous. The DNA end is more similar to TRBJ2-3, so the J call may be wrong. Germline assignment: CDR1 SGHTS and CDR2 YDEGEE. This CDR3 is 17 amino acids long. The CDR3 sequence is CASSLPGEWHSNQPQYF. In nucleotides, the CDR3 is TGTGCCAGCAGCTTACCTGGAGAGTGGCATAGCAATCAGCCCCAGTATTTT.

This clonotype was recorded at least ten times. The chain joins TRBV28 to TRBJ1-1; D is ambiguous. Looked up from germline, CDR1 is MDHEN and CDR2 is SYDVKM. There are 14 residues in the CDR3. V was pared by 2 bases and J by 5 bases, with 12 bases between. The CDR3: CASSLSSSRTEAFF. The CDR3 DNA follows: TGTGCCAGCAGTTTAAGCTCTAGCCGAACTGAAGCTTTCTTT.

This clonotype was seen at least ten times. The CDR3 DNA follows: TGCGCCAGCAGCTTGACTAGCGGGGGGGCGACAGATACGCAGTATTTT. It encodes CASSLTSGGATDTQYF. The chain carries TRBV5-1 and TRBJ2-3; 13 nucleotides match TRBD2. Per germline, CDR1 SGHRS and CDR2 YFSETQ. The V and J ends lost 1 base and 3 bases, in that order; junction bases with no gene match: 2. The CDR3 spans 16 residues.